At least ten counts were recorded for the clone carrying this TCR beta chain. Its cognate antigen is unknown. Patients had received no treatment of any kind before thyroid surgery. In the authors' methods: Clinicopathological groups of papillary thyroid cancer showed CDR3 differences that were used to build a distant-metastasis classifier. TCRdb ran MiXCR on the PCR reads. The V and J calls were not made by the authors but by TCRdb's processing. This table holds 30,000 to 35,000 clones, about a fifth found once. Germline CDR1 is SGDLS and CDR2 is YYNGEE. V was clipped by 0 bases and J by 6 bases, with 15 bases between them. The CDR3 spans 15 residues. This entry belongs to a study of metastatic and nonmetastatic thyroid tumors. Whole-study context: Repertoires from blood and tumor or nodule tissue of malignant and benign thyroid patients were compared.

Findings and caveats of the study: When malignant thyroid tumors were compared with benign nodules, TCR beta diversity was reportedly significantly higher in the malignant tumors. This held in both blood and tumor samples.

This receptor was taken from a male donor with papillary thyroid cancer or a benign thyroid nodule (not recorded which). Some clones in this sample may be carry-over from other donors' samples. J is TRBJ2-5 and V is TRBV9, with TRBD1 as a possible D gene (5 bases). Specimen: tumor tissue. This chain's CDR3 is CASSVAAGIPQTQYF. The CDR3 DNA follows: TGTGCCAGCAGCGTAGCTGCAGGGATCCCACAGACCCAGTACTTC.